The 28 T cell receptor beta chains below come from one sample, sequenced in a study of tumor-infiltrating lymphocytes in primary liver carcinoma. Production of TCR beta cDNA used around 500 ng total RNA together with a constant-region primer. Three nested multiplex PCR rounds, a slightly modified ARM-PCR, produced the libraries for TCR beta. The two initial PCR rounds, approximately 10 cycles each, used TRBV1-TRBV30 forward and C-beta reverse primers. Using its own MiXCR run on the multiplex PCR reads, TCRdb lists one record per CDR3 protein. The sample has about 330,000 distinct CDR3 sequences; around three fifths are singletons. Out of unsorted whole blood came the blood RNA, and germline DNA was extracted as well. Sequencing was performed on peripheral blood. The source is a middle-aged man with primary liver carcinoma and hepatitis B virus infection.

The rearrangement joins TRBV24-1 to TRBJ2-2, with 7 bases lining up with TRBD1. V dropped 8 bases and J dropped 5; count of bases not matched to a gene: 10. Per the germline V gene, CDR1 is KGHDR and CDR2 is SFDVKD. The CDR3 extends over 15 amino acids. The CDR3 DNA reads TGTGCCACCAAGACCGGGACAGACGAAACCGGGGAGCTGTTTTTT. It translates to CATKTGTDETGELFF.

A word on this clonotype: The junction differs from germline at one of its ends, possibly a read error. This chain links TRBV11-2 with TRBJ2-5, with D possibly being TRBD1 (5 bases). Germline V gene sequence: CDR1 SGHAT, CDR2 FQNNGV. CDR3 length: 15 amino acids. This CDR3 reads CASSLTGRIQEIQYF. In DNA, the CDR3 is TGTGCCAGCAGCCTCACAGGACGGATCCAAGAGATCCAGTACTTC.

About this clonotype itself: A much more abundant neighbour one base away suggests this may be a read error. The gene calls are TRBV12-3 or TRBV12-4 and TRBJ1-5, with D unresolved. V was cut by 5 bases and J by 1 base, with 12 bases left in between. This CDR3 comprises 15 residues. CDR3 region: CASSPHLSSNQPQHF. Written as DNA, the CDR3 is TGTGCCAGCAGTCCCCACCTGTCCAGCAATCAGCCCCAGCATTTT.

About this clonotype: The junction shows a germline mismatch at one end, possibly a read error. The rearrangement uses TRBV12-3 or TRBV12-4 and TRBJ2-7; 8 bases map to TRBD2. The CDR3 has 17 residues. The CDR3 is CASTLKGGRMRPWEQHF. The CDR3 DNA reads TGTGCCAGCACTTTAAAAGGCGGGAGGATGCGTCCTTGGGAGCAGCACTTC.

This clonotype was observed at least ten times. The genes are TRBV6-2 or TRBV6-3 and TRBJ2-1; 11 bases align to TRBD2. CDR3 size: 15 residues. The trim removed 7 bases at V and 7 bases at J, leaving 9 bases unmatched. The germline gives CDR1 MNHEY, CDR2 SVGEGT. The DNA of the CDR3 is TGTGCCAGCACCCTACGACTAGCGGGAAGGAATGAGCAGTTCTTC. Translated: CASTLRLAGRNEQFF.

The chain employs TRBV4-1 and TRBJ2-7; D possibly corresponds to TRBD1 (5 bases). Germline lookup yields CDR1 MGHRA and CDR2 YSYEKL. V was shortened by 2 bases and J by 4 bases, with 18 bases between the two germline ends. This CDR3 is built from 16 residues. This chain's CDR3 is CASSQSLVGPLYEQYF. In nucleotides, the CDR3 is TGCGCCAGCAGCCAATCCCTAGTGGGGCCACTTTACGAGCAGTACTTC.

This clonotype turned up a few times. V and J are TRBV6-5 and TRBJ2-1; D may be TRBD1 (5 bases). The CDR3 totals 17 residues. Germline CDR1 is MNHEY and CDR2 is SVGAGI. The germline V and J ends were trimmed by 8 bases and 10 bases, with 30 bases remaining between them. The CDR3 DNA reads as TGTGCCAGCTCTCCCTTTTTGACAGAATTAACCCCTCTGGAGCAGTTCTTC. Protein: CASSPFLTELTPLEQFF.

A word on this clonotype: Since no conserved phenylalanine or tryptophan closes the CDR3, a read error is the likely cause. This rearrangement joins TRBV5-6 to TRBJ2-7; no definite D call. Trimming left V 2 bases short and J 3 bases short, with 6 bases between. In germline, CDR1 is SGHDT, CDR2 YYEEEE. The CDR3 is made up of 12 amino acids. CDR3 amino acids: CASSLGYYEQYY. CDR3 DNA sequence: TGTGCCAGCAGCTTAGGATACTACGAGCAGTACTAC.

This chain connects TRBV20-1 to TRBJ1-2, with 9 bases that match TRBD1. The junction had 7 bases not matched to a gene; V was cut back by 5 bases and J by 3 bases. This CDR3 has 14 amino acids. The germline V gene encodes CDR1 DFQATT and CDR2 SNEGSKA (reference sequence). CDR3 sequence (DNA): TGCAGTGCTGATAGGACAGGGGCGGACTATGGCTACACCTTC. The encoded protein is CSADRTGADYGYTF.

V usage is TRBV28 and J usage is TRBJ1-5, with no clear D. CDR3 length: 10 residues. Germline CDR1 and CDR2: MDHEN and SYDVKM. Between the trimmed V and J ends, which lost 7 bases and 7 bases, there was a span of 5 bases. The CDR3 reads CASNGQPQHF. The CDR3 DNA follows: TGTGCCAGCAATGGACAGCCCCAGCATTTT.

As concerns this clonotype: One junction end disagrees with the germline gene, perhaps due to a read error. CDR3 region: CSIIGGVLSGQTYEQYF. As DNA, the CDR3 is TGTAGTATAATAGGGGGGGTTTTAAGCGGGCAAACCTACGAGCAGTACTTC. The chain uses TRBV20-1 and TRBJ2-7; D might be TRBD2 (7 bases). CDR1 and CDR2 (germline): DFQATT, SNEGSKA (reference sequence). This CDR3 spans 17 amino acids.

To note about this clonotype: The junction departs from the called germline gene at one end, perhaps through a read error. This chain joins TRBV4-3 and TRBJ2-1; the D call may be TRBD1 or TRBD2 (5 bases each). The V gene's germline CDR1 is LGHNA and CDR2 YSLEER. This CDR3 is built from 13 residues. The CDR3 protein is CVSSQDLGREQFF. CDR3 nucleotides: TGCGTCAGCAGCCAAGACCTGGGACGTGAGCAGTTCTTC.

The V call is TRBV24-1, the J call TRBJ2-1; 8 nucleotides match TRBD2. Germline CDR1 KGHDR, CDR2 SFDVKD. The CDR3 totals 15 residues. The J segment lost 10 bases and the V segment lost 4 bases, leaving 11 bases of the junction unmatched. In nucleotides, the CDR3 is TGTGCCACCAGTGACCCACGGGCGGGAGGTAGGGAGCAGTTCTTC. This sequence encodes CATSDPRAGGREQFF.

In the case of this clonotype: A junction boundary mismatches the germline segment, possibly from a read error. This rearrangement joins TRBV11-2 to TRBJ2-1; weak D call: TRBD2 (8 bases). The germline V gene has CDR1 SGHAT and CDR2 FQNNGV. The CDR3 consists of 17 residues. CDR3 loop: CANSSQGGLGSYNEQFF. In DNA form, the CDR3 reads TGTGCTAACAGCTCCCAGGGGGGACTAGGTTCCTACAATGAACAGTTCTTC.

This clonotype was observed at least ten times. The chain uses TRBV6-2 or TRBV6-3 and TRBJ2-1; a weak D match, TRBD2 (5 bases). The CDR3 contains 16 residues. Germline loops: CDR1 MNHEY, CDR2 SVGEGT. Trimming removed 7 bases at V and 5 bases at J, with 21 bases between. DNA for the CDR3: TGTGCCAGCACCGAGGGTCGGGCATTGGGTGACAATGAGCAGTTCTTC. This gives the protein CASTEGRALGDNEQFF.

The rearrangement links TRBV4-2 to TRBJ2-1; 7 bases agree with TRBD2. The V gene's germline CDR1 is LGHNA and CDR2 YNFKEQ. V lost 4 bases and J lost 8; bases outside the gene matches: 11. The CDR3 is made up of 15 amino acids. The CDR3 DNA is TGTGCCAGCAGCCCGGAGGGAAGGGCGGGGGATGAGCAGTTCTTC. It codes for CASSPEGRAGDEQFF.

Points on this clonotype: A single base separates this from a much larger clone, so it may be a read error. The chain is built from TRBV4-2 and TRBJ2-1; D remains ambiguous. Trimming removed 6 bases at V and 1 base at J, with 13 bases between. Germline loops: CDR1 LGHNA, CDR2 YNFKEQ. This CDR3 spans 15 amino acids. The CDR3 nucleotides read TGTGCCAGCAGGCGAGTCATTCCGTCCTACAATGAGCAGTTCTTC. Residues: CASRRVIPSYNEQFF.

Comments on this clonotype: Its ends do not fully match the called genes, so a read error is possible. V is TRBV30 and J is TRBJ2-7; D unresolved. CDR3 length: 12 residues. Germline lookup yields CDR1 GTSNPN and CDR2 SVGIG (reference sequence). The CDR3 loop reads CAWSMGIHEQCF. CDR3 nucleotide sequence: TGTGCCTGGAGTATGGGCATCCACGAGCAGTGCTTC.

This clonotype has just a few counts. This rearrangement joins TRBV6-2 or TRBV6-3 to TRBJ2-2, with D perhaps matching TRBD2 (5 bases). The V end was cut by 6 bases, the J end by 4 bases, with 15 bases between. Germline CDR1 and CDR2: MNHEY and SVGEGT. This CDR3 is 15 amino acids long. The CDR3 DNA reads TGTGCCAGCAGCTATGGGTCCGGAGGCACCGGGGAGCTGTTTTTT. The encoded protein is CASSYGSGGTGELFF.

Regarding this clonotype: Being one base from a much bigger clone, this may be a read error. V and J are TRBV6-2 or TRBV6-3 and TRBJ2-5, with D hard to call. Germline assignment: CDR1 MNHEY and CDR2 SVGEGT. This CDR3 is built from 17 residues. CDR3 amino acids: CTSSYRTLRDSAKTQYF. CDR3 bases: TGTACCAGCAGTTACCGAACTTTAAGAGACTCGGCGAAGACCCAGTACTTC.

On this clonotype: A much larger clone differs from this one at a single base, so this may be a read error. The chain uses TRBV6-1 and TRBJ2-2; 11 bases line up with TRBD1. The germline gives CDR1 MNHNS, CDR2 SASEGT. The CDR3 contains 16 residues. DNA for the CDR3: TGTCCCAGCAGTTACTCGGGACAGGGGGGCACCGGGGAGCTGTTTTTT. Its protein is CPSSYSGQGGTGELFF.

Of note for this clonotype: One junction end does not reproduce the germline sequence, and a read error may be involved. V and J are TRBV11-1 and TRBJ2-3; TRBD1 matches 10 bases. The CDR3 has 13 residues. The germline gives CDR1 SGHAT, CDR2 FQDESV (reference sequence). The CDR3 DNA is TGTACCAGCCTGGGACAGGGGCCGGATACGCAGTATTTT. Protein sequence: CTSLGQGPDTQYF.

In regard to this clonotype: A read error may account for a junction end that differs from germline. J is TRBJ2-1 and V is TRBV14, with TRBD1 matching 12 bases. This CDR3 is 17 amino acids long. Germline V CDR1 and CDR2: SGHDN, FVKESK. CDR3 nucleotides: TGTGCCCGCAGCCAAGATGGGGGGACAGGGGGCCATGGTTGGCAGTTATTC. Translating gives CARSQDGGTGGHGWQLF. Combining the CDR3 with reference TRBV14 and TRBJ2-1 gives the whole variable domain EAGVTQFPSHSVIEKGQTVTLRCDPISGHDNLYWYRRVMGKEIKFLLHFVKESKQDESGMPNNRFLAERTGGTYSTLKVQPAELEDSGVYFCARSQDGGTGGHGWQLFGPGTRLTVL.

The table lists this clonotype with many counts. The chain is built from TRBV5-5 and TRBJ2-7, with D perhaps given as TRBD1 or TRBD2 (5 bases each). CDR1 and CDR2 (germline): SGHKS, YYEKEE (reference sequence). Trimming took off 7 bases at V and 7 bases at J, with 21 bases between the two ends. The CDR3 has 14 amino acids. The CDR3 loop reads CASGAGTSYGEQYF. DNA for the CDR3: TGTGCCAGCGGAGCCGGGACCAGCTACGGTGAGCAGTACTTC.

J is TRBJ1-2 and V is TRBV4-1; D is unresolved. V lost 0 bases, J lost 11 bases, and 13 bases lay in between. The CDR3 is 13 residues long. CDR1 is MGHRA and CDR2 is YSYEKL in the germline V gene. Written as DNA, the CDR3 is TGCGCCAGCAGCCAAGATCGGGCAGAGCGGTACACCTTC. Translation: CASSQDRAERYTF.

DNA of the CDR3: TGTGCCAGCAGTTCAGGAACTGGGGCCAACGTCCTGACTTTC. It encodes CASSSGTGANVLTF. The chain recombines TRBV28 with TRBJ2-6; D uncertain. V lost 4 bases and J lost 2, with 6 bases in between. CDR3 length equals 14 residues. The germline CDR1 and CDR2 sequences are MDHEN and SYDVKM.

This clonotype was detected only a few times. The chain employs TRBV5-1 and TRBJ2-1; D is ambiguous. Looked up from germline, CDR1 is SGHRS and CDR2 is YFSETQ. The CDR3 extends over 11 amino acids. The germline V and J ends were trimmed by 1 base and 8 bases, with 4 bases remaining between them. The CDR3 DNA reads TGCGCCAGCAGCTTGATGGATGAGCAGTTCTTC. Its translation is CASSLMDEQFF.

This clonotype was counted a few times. Being one base from a much bigger clone, this may be a read error. The chain carries TRBV4-1 and TRBJ2-2; 9 positions match TRBD1. Germline loops: CDR1 MGHRA, CDR2 YSYEKL. The CDR3 consists of 17 residues. This CDR3 reads CVSSQGTGPANTGELFF. CDR3 in DNA: TGCGTCAGCAGCCAAGGGACAGGGCCCGCGAACACCGGGGAGCTGTTTTTT.